This T cell receptor beta chain came from a study of early T cells in non-severe SARS-CoV-2 infection (dated by TCRdb to about 2021). Concerning the study at large: Bulk RNA from unsorted whole blood was used for TCR sequencing, so alpha and beta chains could not be paired.

Libraries came from 5' RACE. TCRdb shows the sequencer as NextSeq 500. In the TCR library protocol, unique molecular identifiers were attached to individual cDNA molecules to correct for PCR bias and sequencing error. Both TCR alpha and beta chains were sequenced, and tight co-correlation was observed between alpha and beta sequence abundances in each sample. Under the source paper's analysis protocol: Decombinator V4 was used to perform V gene, J gene and CDR3 annotation of TCR sequences. Expanded TCRs were defined as changing significantly between any two time points under a Poisson model with p below 0.0001. TCR abundances were normalised to the total number of TCRs sequenced per sample and expressed as counts per million. TRAV1-2 paired with TRAJ12, TRAJ20 or TRAJ33 defined MAIT TCRs, while TRAV10 paired with TRAJ18 defined iNKT TCRs. VDJdb, accessed on 1 November 2021, was searched for TCRs annotated for CMV, EBV and SARS-CoV-2, and TCRs annotated for more than one antigen were excluded. The public reads were quality trimmed at Q25 with fastp and then assembled into clones with MiXCR by TCRdb, keeping productive beta chains. CDR3 protein sequences are deduplicated, and each keeps its most common genes and DNA. The V and J calls follow TCRdb's processing rather than the paper's. Counted in this sample were more than 40,000 distinct CDR3 sequences; 5% to 6.5% of them appeared once. 4.5% to 5.5% of the sample is in the top ten clones.

Ten or more counts support this clonotype. Its cognate antigen has yet to be identified. Base qualities are not recorded, but no much larger clone differs from it by a single base. Based on the germline V gene, the CDR1 and CDR2 sequences are SGDLS and YYNGEE. Cut back by 0 bases and 3 bases, the V and J ends lie 18 bases apart. Spanning cysteine to phenylalanine, the CDR3 consists of 17 amino acids. Of all the DNA, just the CDR3 is kept, 51 bases in frame from base 1. Overall results and qualifications from the work: VDJdb matching was skewed toward anti-spike CD8 responses and likely underestimated virus-specific expansions, missing private and CD4 specificities.

Set within a cohort of healthcare workers in London, UK, this nested case-control study involved weekly PCR testing of nasopharyngeal swabs along with blood sampling. Healthcare workers were enrolled in the week of the UK lockdown, from 23 to 31 March 2020, and were followed every week for up to roughly 16 weeks. This TCR was sampled from an adult who was a healthcare worker with PCR-confirmed SARS-CoV-2 infection or an uninfected control (not recorded which). This chain is built from TRBV9 and TRBJ1-1; the D gene cannot be resolved reliably. The sequenced sample was whole blood, obtained at baseline. The DNA sequence is given as TGTGCCAGCAGCGTAGGATTAACAGAAAAATTAGACACTGAAGCTTTCTTT. It encodes CASSVGLTEKLDTEAFF.